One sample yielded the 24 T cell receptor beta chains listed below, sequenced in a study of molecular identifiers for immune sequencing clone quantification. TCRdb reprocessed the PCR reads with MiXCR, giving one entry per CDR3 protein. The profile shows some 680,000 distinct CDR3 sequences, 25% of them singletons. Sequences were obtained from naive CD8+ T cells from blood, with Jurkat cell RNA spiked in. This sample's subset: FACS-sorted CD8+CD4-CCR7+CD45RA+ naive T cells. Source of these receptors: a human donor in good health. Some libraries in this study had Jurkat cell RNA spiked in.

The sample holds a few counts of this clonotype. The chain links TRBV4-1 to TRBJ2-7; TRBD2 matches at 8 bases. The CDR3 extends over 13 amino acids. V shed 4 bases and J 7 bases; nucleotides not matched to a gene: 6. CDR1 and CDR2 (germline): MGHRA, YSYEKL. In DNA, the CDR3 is TGCGCCAGCAGCCCCGGGGGGGGCACAGAGCAGTACTTC. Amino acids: CASSPGGGTEQYF.

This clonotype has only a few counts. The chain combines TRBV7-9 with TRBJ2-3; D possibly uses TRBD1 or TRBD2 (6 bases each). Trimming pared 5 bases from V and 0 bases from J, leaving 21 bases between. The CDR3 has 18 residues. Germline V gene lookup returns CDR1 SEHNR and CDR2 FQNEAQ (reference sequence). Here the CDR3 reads CASSPWRGERPSTDTQYF. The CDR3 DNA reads TGTGCCAGCAGCCCTTGGAGGGGGGAAAGACCTAGCACAGATACGCAGTATTTT.

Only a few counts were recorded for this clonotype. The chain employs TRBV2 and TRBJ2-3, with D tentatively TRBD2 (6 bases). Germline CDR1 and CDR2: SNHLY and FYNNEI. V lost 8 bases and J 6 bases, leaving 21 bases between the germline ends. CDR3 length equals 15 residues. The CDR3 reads CASAEGFGRGDTQYF. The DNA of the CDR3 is TGTGCCAGCGCCGAGGGTTTCGGACGGGGGGATACGCAGTATTTT.

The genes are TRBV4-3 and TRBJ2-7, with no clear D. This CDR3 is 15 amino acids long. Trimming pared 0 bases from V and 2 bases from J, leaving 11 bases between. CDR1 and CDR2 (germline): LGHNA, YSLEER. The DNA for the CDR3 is TGCGCCAGCAGCCAAGACCGAGGATATGCCTACGAGCAGTACTTC. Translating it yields CASSQDRGYAYEQYF.

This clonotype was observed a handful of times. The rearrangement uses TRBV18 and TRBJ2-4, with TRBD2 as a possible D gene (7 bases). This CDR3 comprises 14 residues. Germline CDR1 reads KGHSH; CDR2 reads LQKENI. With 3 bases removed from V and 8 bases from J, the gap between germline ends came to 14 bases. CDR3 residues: CASSPAGAVDIQYF. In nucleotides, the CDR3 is TGTGCCAGCTCACCGGCGGGGGCCGTGGACATTCAGTACTTC. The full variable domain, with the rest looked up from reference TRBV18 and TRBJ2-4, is NAGVMQNPRHLVRRRGQEARLRCSPMKGHSHVYWYRQLPEEGLKFMVYLQKENIIDESGMPKERFSAEFPKEGPSILRIQQVVRGDSAAYFCASSPAGAVDIQYFGAGTRLSVL.

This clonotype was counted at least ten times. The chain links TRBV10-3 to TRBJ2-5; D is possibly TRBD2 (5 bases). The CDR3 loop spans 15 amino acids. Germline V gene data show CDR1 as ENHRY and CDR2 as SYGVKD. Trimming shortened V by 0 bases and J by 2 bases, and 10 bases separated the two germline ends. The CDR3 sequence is CAISESGADQETQYF. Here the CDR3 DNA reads TGTGCCATCAGTGAGTCAGGAGCGGATCAAGAGACCCAGTACTTC.

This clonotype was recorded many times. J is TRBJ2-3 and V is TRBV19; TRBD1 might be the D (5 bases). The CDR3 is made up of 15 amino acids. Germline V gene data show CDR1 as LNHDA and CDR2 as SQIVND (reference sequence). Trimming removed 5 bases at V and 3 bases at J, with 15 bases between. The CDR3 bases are TGTGCCAGTAGTGCCCGTGGCAGGGTAACAGATACGCAGTATTTT. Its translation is CASSARGRVTDTQYF.

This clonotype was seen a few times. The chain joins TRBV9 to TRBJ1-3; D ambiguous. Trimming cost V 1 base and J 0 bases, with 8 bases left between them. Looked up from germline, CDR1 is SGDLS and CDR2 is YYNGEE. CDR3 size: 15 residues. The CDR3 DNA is TGTGCCAGCAGCGTAAGCGGCAACTCTGGAAACACCATATATTTT. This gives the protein CASSVSGNSGNTIYF.

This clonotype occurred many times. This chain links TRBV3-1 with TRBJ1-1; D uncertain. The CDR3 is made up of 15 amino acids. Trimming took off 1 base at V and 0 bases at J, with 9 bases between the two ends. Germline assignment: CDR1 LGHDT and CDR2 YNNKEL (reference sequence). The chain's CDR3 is CASSQAGAMNTEAFF. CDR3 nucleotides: TGTGCCAGCAGCCAAGCAGGAGCCATGAACACTGAAGCTTTCTTT.

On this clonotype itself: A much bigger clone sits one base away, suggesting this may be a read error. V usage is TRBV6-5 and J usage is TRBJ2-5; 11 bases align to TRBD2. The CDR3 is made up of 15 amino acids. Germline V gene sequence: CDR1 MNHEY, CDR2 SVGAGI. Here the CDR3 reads CASSQTSGSPEPQYF. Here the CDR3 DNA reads TGTGCCAGCAGCCAAACTAGCGGGAGCCCAGAGCCCCAGTACTTC.

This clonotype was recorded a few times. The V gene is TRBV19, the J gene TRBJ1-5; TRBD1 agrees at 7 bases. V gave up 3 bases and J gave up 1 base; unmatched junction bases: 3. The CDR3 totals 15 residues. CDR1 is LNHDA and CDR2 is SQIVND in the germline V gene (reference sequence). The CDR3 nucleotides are TGTGCCAGTAGTATCACGACAGGGAGCAATCAGCCCCAGCATTTT. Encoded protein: CASSITTGSNQPQHF.

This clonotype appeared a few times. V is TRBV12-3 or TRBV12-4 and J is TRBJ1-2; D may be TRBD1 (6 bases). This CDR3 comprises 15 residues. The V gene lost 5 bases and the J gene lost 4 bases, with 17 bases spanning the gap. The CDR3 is CASSGEGGASYGYTF. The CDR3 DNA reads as TGTGCCAGCAGTGGGGAGGGGGGCGCGAGCTATGGCTACACCTTC.

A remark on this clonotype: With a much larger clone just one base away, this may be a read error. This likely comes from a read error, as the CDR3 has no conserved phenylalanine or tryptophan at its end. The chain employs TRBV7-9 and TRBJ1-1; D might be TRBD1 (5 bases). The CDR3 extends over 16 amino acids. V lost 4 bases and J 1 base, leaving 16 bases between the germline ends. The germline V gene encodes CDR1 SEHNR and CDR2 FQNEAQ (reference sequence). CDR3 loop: CASSSPGGGPNTEAFY. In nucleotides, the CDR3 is TGTGCCAGCAGCTCCCCCGGGGGAGGACCGAACACTGAAGCTTTCTAT.

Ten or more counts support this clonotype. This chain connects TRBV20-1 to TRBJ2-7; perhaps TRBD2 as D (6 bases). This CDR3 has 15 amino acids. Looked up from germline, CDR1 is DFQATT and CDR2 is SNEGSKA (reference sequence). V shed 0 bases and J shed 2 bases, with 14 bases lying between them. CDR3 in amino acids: CSAREVGGITYEQYF. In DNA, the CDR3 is TGCAGTGCTAGAGAGGTAGGCGGGATTACCTACGAGCAGTACTTC.

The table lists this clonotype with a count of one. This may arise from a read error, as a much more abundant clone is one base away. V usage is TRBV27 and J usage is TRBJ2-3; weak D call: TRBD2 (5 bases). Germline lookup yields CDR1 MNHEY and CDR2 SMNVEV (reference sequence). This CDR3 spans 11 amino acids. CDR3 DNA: TGTGGCAGCGGAATCACAGATACGCAGTATTTT. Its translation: CGSGITDTQYF.

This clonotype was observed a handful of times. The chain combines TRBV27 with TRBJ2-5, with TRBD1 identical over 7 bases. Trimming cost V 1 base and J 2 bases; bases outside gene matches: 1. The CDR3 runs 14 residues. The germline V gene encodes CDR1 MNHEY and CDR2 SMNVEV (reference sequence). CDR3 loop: CASSLWGQQETQYF. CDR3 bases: TGTGCCAGCAGTTTATGGGGACAGCAAGAGACCCAGTACTTC.

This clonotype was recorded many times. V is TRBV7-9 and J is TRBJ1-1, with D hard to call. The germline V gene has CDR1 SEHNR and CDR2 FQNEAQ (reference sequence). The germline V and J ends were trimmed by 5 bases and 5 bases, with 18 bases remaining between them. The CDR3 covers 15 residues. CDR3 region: CASSPVERHSTEAFF. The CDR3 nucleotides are TGTGCCAGCAGCCCAGTTGAGAGGCACTCGACTGAAGCTTTCTTT.

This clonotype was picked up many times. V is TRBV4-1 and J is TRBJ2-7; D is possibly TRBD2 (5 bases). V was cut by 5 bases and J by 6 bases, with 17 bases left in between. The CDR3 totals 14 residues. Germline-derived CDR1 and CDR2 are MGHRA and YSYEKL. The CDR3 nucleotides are TGCGCCAGCAGCACCCACAGAGGAGGTATCGAGCAGTACTTC. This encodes CASSTHRGGIEQYF.

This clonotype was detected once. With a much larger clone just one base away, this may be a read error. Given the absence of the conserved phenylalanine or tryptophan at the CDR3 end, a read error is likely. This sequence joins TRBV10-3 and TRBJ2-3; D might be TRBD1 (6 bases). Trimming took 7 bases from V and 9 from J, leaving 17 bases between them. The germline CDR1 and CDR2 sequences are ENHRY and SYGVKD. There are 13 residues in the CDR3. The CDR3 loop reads CAIMMGATLTQYL. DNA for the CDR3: TGTGCCATCATGATGGGGGCCACGTTAACGCAGTATCTT.

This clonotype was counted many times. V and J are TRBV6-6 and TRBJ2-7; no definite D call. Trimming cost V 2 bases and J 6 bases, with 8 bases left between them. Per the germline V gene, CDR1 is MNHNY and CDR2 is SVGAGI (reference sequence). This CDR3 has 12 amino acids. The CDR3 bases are TGTGCCAGCAGTTACGACCAGGTCGAGCAGTACTTC. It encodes CASSYDQVEQYF.

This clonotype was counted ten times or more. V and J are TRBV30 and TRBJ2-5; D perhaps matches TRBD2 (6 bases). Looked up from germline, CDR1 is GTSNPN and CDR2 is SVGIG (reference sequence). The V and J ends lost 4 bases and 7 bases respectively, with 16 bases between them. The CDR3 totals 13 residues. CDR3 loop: CAWNYGAEGTQYF. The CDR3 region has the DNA TGTGCCTGGAACTACGGGGCGGAGGGGACCCAGTACTTC. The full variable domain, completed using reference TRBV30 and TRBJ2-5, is SQTIHQWPATLVQPVGSPLSLECTVEGTSNPNLYWYRQAAGRGLQLLFYSVGIGQISSEVPQNLSASRPQDRQFILSSKKLLLSDSGFYLCAWNYGAEGTQYFGPGTRLLVL.

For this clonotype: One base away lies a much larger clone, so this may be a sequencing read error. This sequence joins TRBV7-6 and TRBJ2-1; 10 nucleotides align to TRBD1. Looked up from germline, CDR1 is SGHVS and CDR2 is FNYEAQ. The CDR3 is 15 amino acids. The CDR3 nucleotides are TGTGCCAGCAGCTTAGGACAGGGGGCCTACAATGAGCTGTTCTTC. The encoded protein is CASSLGQGAYNELFF.

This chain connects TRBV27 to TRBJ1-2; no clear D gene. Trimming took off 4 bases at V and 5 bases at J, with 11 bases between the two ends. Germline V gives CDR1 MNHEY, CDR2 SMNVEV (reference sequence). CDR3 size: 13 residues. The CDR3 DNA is TGTGCCAGCAGTTCTTATCCCCGTTATGGCTACACCTTC. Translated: CASSSYPRYGYTF.

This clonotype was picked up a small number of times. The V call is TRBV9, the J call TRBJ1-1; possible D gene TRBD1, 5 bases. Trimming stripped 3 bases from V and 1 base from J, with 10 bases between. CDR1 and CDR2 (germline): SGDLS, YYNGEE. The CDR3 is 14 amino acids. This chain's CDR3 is CASSAKQENTEAFF. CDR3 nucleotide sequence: TGTGCCAGCAGCGCAAAACAGGAGAACACTGAAGCTTTCTTT.